These 8 T cell receptor beta chains were sequenced from one sample in a study of T cells in Graves' hyperthyroidism and ophthalmopathy. RNA transcripts gave rise to amplified TCR beta CDR3 regions. First-round RT-PCR of the TCR CDR3 relied on the HTBI primer set. Each CDR3 protein gets one entry after TCRdb re-called the multiplex PCR reads with MiXCR. Among around 620,000 distinct CDR3 sequences, about a sixth were seen once, and the ten largest hold 3.5% to 4%. Input material: blood. The receptors here all came from a woman younger than 45 with Graves' hyperthyroidism.

This clonotype has only a few counts. The CDR3 region has the DNA TGTGCCAGCAGCTTAGAGTTGAGGGCTGAAGCTTTCTTT. Its translation is CASSLELRAEAFF. The chain combines TRBV11-2 with TRBJ1-1; D remains unclear. V lost 0 bases and J 6 bases, leaving 8 bases between the germline ends. The CDR3 loop spans 13 amino acids. Per germline, CDR1 SGHAT and CDR2 FQNNGV.

This chain connects TRBV7-2 to TRBJ1-5; perhaps TRBD1 as D (5 bases). The CDR3 loop spans 15 amino acids. Trimming stripped 2 bases from V and 4 bases from J, with 12 bases between. CDR1 is SGHTA and CDR2 is FQGNSA in the germline V gene. CDR3 coding DNA: TGTGCCAGCAGCTTATCCGGGGCCGGTAATCAGCCCCAGCATTTT. Residues: CASSLSGAGNQPQHF. The full variable domain, in which reference TRBV7-2 and TRBJ1-5 provide the parts outside the CDR3, is GAGVSQSPSNKVTEKGKDVELRCDPISGHTALYWYRQSLGQGLEFLIYFQGNSAPDKSGLPSDRFSAERTGGSVSTLTIQRTQQEDSAVYLCASSLSGAGNQPQHFGDGTRLSIL.

This clonotype was seen at least ten times. As DNA, the CDR3 is TGTGCCAGCAGTTACGGCCTAGCGGGGGAGACCCAGTACTTC. Its translation is CASSYGLAGETQYF. The V and J genes are TRBV6-2 or TRBV6-3 and TRBJ2-5, with 9 bases matching TRBD2. Germline V lookup: CDR1 MNHEY, CDR2 SVGEGT. CDR3 length equals 14 residues. J lost 5 bases, V lost 2 bases, and 3 bases had no gene match.

This clonotype has a count of ten or more. The rearrangement joins TRBV10-3 to TRBJ1-1, with D maybe TRBD1 (6 bases). Germline assignment: CDR1 ENHRY and CDR2 SYGVKD. The CDR3 has 14 amino acids. V lost 6 bases and J 1 base, leaving 12 bases between the germline ends. The CDR3 nucleotides are TGTGCCATCAGCACGTCGACAGGGAACACTGAAGCTTTCTTT. It translates to CAISTSTGNTEAFF.

The gene calls are TRBV9 and TRBJ1-1; no reliable D call. Germline-derived CDR1 and CDR2 are SGDLS and YYNGEE. This CDR3 is 15 amino acids long. V lost 4 bases and J 0 bases, leaving 13 bases between the germline ends. The CDR3 bases are TGTGCCAGCAGCCCCCCTACGAGAATGAACACTGAAGCTTTCTTT. Amino acids: CASSPPTRMNTEAFF.

Written as DNA, the CDR3 is TGTGCCAGCAGCCGAACCCCCGAGCAGTACTTC. It codes for CASSRTPEQYF. The chain recombines TRBV11-2 with TRBJ2-7, with D uncertain. V shed 5 bases and J shed 6 bases, with 8 bases lying between them. The CDR3 runs 11 residues. Per germline, CDR1 SGHAT and CDR2 FQNNGV.

This clonotype was seen a handful of times. The chain employs TRBV29-1 and TRBJ1-5; 7 nucleotides align to TRBD1. Germline values: CDR1 SQVTM, CDR2 ANQGSEA. V shed 2 bases and J 6 bases; nucleotides not matched to a gene: 10. The CDR3 length is 15 residues. The CDR3 sequence: CSVEPGGLSVQPQHF. CDR3 nucleotide sequence: TGCAGCGTTGAACCAGGGGGACTCAGCGTTCAGCCCCAGCATTTT.

This clonotype has just a few counts. This chain uses TRBV3-1 with TRBJ2-1; 9 bases fit TRBD2. V lost 4 bases to trimming and J lost 4 bases; unmatched junction nucleotides: 8. The CDR3 is made up of 16 amino acids. The V gene's germline CDR1 is LGHDT and CDR2 YNNKEL (reference sequence). CDR3 sequence reads: CASSRHSGSKYNEQFF. The CDR3 DNA reads as TGTGCCAGCAGCCGCCATAGCGGGAGCAAATACAATGAGCAGTTCTTC.